This TCR beta chain stems from a study of blood T cell repertoires in COVID-19. Across the whole study: The United States, Italy and Spain provided the acute and convalescent COVID-19 samples. T cells, B-cell-depleted T cells, or PBMCs provided the cDNA or gDNA that served as material.

Original methodology: For nucleated cells, counts were estimated from reference gene primer amplification. Only in-frame clones appear in the TCRdb table, and some are missing; sequencing was by immunoSEQ multiplex PCR. V and J calls and clone size come straight from that table; D and trimming were deduced from the DNA. This sample has more than 65,000 clones; around four fifths occur once, and the top ten carry approximately 10%. Germline V lookup: CDR1 SGHRS, CDR2 YFSETQ. The CDR3 is 15 amino acids. V was shortened by 0 bases and J by 8 bases, with 14 bases between the two germline ends. The sample was peripheral blood. This TCR derives from a woman aged 45-60 years with acute or convalescent COVID-19. The chain employs TRBV5-1 and TRBJ1-4; TRBD1 is a possible D gene (5 bases). In DNA, the CDR3 is TGCGCCAGCAGCTTGGCGGGGGGATTTGAGGAAAAACTGTTTTTT. Its protein is CASSLAGGFEEKLFF.